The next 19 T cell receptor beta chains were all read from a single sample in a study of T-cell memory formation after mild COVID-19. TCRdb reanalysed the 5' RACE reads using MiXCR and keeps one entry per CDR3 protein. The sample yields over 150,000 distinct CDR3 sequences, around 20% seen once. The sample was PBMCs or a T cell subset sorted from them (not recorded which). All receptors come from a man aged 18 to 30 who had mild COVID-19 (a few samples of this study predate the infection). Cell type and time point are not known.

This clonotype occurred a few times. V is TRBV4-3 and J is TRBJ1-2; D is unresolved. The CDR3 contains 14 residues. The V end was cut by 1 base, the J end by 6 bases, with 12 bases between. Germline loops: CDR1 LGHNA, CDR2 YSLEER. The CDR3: CASSQGVGSNGYTF. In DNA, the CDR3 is TGCGCCAGCAGCCAAGGAGTGGGGAGCAATGGCTACACCTTC.

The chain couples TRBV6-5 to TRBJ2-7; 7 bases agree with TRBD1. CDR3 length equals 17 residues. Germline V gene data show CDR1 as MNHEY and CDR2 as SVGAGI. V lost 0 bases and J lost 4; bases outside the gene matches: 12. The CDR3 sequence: CASSYSETGRSWYEQYF. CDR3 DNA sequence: TGTGCCAGCAGTTACTCTGAGACAGGGAGATCTTGGTACGAGCAGTACTTC.

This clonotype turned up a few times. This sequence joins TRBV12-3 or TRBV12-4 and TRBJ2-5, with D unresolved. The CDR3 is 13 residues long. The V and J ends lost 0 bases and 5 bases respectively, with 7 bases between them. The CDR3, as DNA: TGTGCCAGCAGTTTAGCAGCGTTTGAGACCCAGTACTTC. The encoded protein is CASSLAAFETQYF.

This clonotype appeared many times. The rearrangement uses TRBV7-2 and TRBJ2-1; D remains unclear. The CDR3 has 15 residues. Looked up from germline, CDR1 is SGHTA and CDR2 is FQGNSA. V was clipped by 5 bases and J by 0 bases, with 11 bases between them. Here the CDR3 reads CASSRAGSSYNEQFF. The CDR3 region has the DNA TGTGCCAGCAGCAGAGCCGGAAGCTCCTACAATGAGCAGTTCTTC.

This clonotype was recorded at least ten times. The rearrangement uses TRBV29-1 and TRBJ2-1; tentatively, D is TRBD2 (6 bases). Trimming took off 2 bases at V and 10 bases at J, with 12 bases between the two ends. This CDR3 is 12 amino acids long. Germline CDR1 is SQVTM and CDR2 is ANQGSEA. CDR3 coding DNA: TGCAGCGTTGAACTGAGGGGAGGAGAGCAGTTCTTC. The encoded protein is CSVELRGGEQFF.

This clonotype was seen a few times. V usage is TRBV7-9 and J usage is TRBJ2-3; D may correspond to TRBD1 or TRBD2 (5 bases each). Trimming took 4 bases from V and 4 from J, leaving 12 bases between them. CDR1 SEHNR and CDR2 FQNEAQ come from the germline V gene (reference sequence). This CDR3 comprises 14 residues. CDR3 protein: CASSYRGLADTQYF. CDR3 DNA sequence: TGTGCCAGCAGCTACCGGGGCCTGGCAGATACGCAGTATTTT.

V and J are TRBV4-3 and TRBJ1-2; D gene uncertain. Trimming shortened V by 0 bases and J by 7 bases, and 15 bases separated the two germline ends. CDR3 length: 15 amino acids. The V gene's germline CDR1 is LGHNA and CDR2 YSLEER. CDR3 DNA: TGCGCCAGCAGCCAAGATCCTGAAGGAGTTCGTGGCTACACCTTC. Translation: CASSQDPEGVRGYTF.

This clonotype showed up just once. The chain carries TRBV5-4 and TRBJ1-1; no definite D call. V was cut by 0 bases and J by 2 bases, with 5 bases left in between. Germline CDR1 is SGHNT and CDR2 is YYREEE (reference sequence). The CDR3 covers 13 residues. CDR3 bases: TGTGCCAGCAGCTTGGACCATAACACTGAAGCTTTCTTT. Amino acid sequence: CASSLDHNTEAFF.

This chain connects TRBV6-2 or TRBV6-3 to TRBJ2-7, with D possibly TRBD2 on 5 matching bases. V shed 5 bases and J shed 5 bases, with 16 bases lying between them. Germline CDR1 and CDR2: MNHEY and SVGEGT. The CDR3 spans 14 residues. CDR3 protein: CASSESFDGNEQYV. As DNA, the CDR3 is TGTGCCAGCAGTGAGAGTTTCGACGGGAACGAGCAGTACGTC.

The CDR3 spells CASSQAPPGGDKDTQYF. CDR3 DNA: TGCGCCAGCAGCCAAGCCCCCCCCGGCGGGGATAAAGATACGCAGTATTTT. The V call is TRBV4-1, the J call TRBJ2-3, with D tentatively TRBD2 (6 bases). V lost 1 base and J 5 bases, leaving 19 bases between the germline ends. The CDR3 sequence is 17 residues long. The germline CDR1 and CDR2 sequences are MGHRA and YSYEKL.

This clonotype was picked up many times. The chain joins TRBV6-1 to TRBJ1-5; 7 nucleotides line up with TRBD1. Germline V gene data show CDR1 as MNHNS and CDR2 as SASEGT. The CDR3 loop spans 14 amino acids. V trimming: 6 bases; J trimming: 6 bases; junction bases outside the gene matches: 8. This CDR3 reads CASSADRVGQPQHF. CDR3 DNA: TGTGCCAGCAGCGCAGACAGGGTGGGTCAGCCCCAGCATTTT.

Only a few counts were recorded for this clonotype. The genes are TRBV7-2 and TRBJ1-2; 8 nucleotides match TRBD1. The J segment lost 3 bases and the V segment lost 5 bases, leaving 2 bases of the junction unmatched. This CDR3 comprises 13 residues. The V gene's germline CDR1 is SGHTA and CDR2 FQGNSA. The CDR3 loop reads CASSRGQDYGYTF. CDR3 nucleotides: TGTGCCAGCAGCAGGGGACAGGACTATGGCTACACCTTC.

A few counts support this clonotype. For the CDR3, the DNA is TGTGCCAGCAGTGACCATTTGATGTGCGAGCAGTACGTC. Amino acid sequence: CASSDHLMCEQYV. This chain links TRBV6-4 with TRBJ2-7; D unclear. In germline, CDR1 is MRHNA, CDR2 SNTAGT. The CDR3 consists of 13 residues. Deletions cut 2 bases from V and 6 bases from J, with 11 bases between.

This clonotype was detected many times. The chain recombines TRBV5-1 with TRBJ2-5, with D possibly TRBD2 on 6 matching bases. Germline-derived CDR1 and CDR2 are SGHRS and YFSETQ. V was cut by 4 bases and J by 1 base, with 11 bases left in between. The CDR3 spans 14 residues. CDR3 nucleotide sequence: TGCGCCAGCAGCCTGGGACTTGGCCAAGAGACCCAGTACTTC. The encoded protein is CASSLGLGQETQYF.

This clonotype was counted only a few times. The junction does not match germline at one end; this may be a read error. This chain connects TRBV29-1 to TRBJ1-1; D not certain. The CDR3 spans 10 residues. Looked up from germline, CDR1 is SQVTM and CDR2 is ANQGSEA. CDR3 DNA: TGCAGTGTTGAGGTGGCTGAAGCTTTCTTT. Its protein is CSVEVAEAFF.

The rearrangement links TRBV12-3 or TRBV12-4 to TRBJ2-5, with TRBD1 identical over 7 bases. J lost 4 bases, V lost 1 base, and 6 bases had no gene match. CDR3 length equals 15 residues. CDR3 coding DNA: TGTGCCAGCAGTTTAGAGGTCGACAGGGTAGAGACCCAGTACTTC. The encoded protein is CASSLEVDRVETQYF.

The chain's CDR3 is CASSRDSANYGYTF. For the CDR3, the DNA is TGTGCCAGCAGCCGGGACAGCGCTAACTATGGCTACACCTTC. The V gene is TRBV7-9, the J gene TRBJ1-2, with 7 bases matching TRBD1. CDR1 is SEHNR, CDR2 FQNEAQ, per germline (reference sequence). The trim removed 5 bases at V and 0 bases at J, leaving 3 bases unmatched. CDR3 length: 14 residues. Full variable domain (outside the CDR3, taken from reference TRBV7-9 and TRBJ1-2): DTGVSQNPRHKITKRGQNVTFRCDPISEHNRLYWYRQTLGQGPEFLTYFQNEAQLEKSRLLSDRFSAERPKGSFSTLEIQRTEQGDSAMYLCASSRDSANYGYTFGSGTRLTVV.

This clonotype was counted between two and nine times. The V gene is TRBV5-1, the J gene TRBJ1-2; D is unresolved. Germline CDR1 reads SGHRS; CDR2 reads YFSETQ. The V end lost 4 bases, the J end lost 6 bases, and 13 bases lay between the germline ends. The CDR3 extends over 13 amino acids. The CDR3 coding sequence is TGCGCCAGCAGCCGACGACCGGCGGATGGCTACACCTTC. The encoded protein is CASSRRPADGYTF.

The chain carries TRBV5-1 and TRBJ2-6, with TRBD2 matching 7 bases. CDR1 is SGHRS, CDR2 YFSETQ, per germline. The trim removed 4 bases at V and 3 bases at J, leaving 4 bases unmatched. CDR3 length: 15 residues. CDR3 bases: TGCGCCAGCAGCCCTGGGGGGGATGGGGCCAACGTCCTGACTTTC. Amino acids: CASSPGGDGANVLTF.